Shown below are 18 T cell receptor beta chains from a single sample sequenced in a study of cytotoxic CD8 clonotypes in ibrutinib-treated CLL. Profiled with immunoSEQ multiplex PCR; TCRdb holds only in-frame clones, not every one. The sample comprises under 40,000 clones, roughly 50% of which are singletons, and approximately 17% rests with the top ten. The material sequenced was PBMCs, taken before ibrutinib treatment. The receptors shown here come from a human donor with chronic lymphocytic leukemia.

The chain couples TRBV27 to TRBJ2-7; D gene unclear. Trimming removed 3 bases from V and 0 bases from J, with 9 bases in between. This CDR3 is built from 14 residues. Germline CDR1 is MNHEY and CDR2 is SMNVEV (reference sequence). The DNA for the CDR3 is TGTGCCAGCAGTTTGTCGAAAAGCTCCTACGAGCAGTACTTC. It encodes CASSLSKSSYEQYF.

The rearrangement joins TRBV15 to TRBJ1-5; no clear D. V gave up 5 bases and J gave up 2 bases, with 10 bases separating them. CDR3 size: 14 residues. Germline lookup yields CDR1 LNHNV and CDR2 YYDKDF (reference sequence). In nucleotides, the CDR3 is TGTGCCACCAGCGACTATAGTGGCAATCAGCCCCAGCATTTT. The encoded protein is CATSDYSGNQPQHF.

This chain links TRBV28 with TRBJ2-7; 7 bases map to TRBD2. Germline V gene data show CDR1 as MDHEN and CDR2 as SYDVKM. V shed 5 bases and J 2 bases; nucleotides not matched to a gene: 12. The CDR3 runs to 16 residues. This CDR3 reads CASSTLFGRATYEQYF. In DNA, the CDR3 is TGTGCCAGCAGTACATTGTTTGGGAGGGCTACCTACGAGCAGTACTTC.

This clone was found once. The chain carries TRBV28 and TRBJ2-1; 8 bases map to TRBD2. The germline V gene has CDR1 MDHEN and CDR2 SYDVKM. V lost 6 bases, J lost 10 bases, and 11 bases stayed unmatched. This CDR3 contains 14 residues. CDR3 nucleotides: TGTGCCAGCAGCATTGACGGGGGGGCAGGGGAGCAGTTCTTC. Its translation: CASSIDGGAGEQFF.

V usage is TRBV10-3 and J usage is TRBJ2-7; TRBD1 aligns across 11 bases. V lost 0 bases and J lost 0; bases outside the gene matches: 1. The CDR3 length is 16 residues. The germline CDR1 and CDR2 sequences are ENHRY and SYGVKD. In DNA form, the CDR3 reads TGTGCCATCAGTGAGTCCGGGACAGGGGGCTCCTACGAGCAGTACTTC. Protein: CAISESGTGGSYEQYF.

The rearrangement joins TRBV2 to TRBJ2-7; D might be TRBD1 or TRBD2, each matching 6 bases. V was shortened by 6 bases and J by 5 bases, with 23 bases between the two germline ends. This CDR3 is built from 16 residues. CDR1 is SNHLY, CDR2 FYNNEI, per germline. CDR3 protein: CASSDPLNREVDEQYF. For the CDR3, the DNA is TGTGCCAGCAGCGATCCCCTTAACAGGGAGGTCGACGAGCAGTACTTC.

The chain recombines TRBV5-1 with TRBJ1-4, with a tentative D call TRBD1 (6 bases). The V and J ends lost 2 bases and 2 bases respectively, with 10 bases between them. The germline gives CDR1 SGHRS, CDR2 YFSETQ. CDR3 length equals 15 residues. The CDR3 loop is CASSFYQGTNEKLFF. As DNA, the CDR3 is TGCGCCAGCAGCTTCTACCAGGGGACTAATGAAAAACTGTTTTTT.

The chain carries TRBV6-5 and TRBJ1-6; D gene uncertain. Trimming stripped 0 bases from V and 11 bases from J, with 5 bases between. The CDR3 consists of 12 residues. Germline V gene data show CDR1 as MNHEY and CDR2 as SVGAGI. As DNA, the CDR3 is TGTGCCAGCAGTTACTCTGGGACACCCCTCCACTTT. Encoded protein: CASSYSGTPLHF.

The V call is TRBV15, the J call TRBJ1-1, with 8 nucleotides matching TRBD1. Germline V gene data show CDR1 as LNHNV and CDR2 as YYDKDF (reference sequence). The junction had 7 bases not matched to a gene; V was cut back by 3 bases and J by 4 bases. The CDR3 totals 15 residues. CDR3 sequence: CATSRDRAEPTEAFF. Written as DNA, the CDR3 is TGTGCCACCAGCAGGGACAGGGCGGAACCCACTGAAGCTTTCTTT.

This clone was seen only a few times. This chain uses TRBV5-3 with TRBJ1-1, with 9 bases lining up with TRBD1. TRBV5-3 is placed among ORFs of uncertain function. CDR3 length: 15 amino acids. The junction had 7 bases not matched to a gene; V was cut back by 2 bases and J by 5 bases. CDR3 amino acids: CARSLQGAYDTEAFF. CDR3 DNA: TGTGCCAGAAGCTTACAGGGGGCGTATGATACTGAAGCTTTCTTT.

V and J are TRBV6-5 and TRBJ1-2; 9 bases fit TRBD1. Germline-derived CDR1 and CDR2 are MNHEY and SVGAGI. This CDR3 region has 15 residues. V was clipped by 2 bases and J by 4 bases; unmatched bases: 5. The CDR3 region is CASSYGQGSVYGYTF. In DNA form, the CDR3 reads TGTGCCAGCAGTTACGGACAGGGGTCGGTCTATGGCTACACCTTC.

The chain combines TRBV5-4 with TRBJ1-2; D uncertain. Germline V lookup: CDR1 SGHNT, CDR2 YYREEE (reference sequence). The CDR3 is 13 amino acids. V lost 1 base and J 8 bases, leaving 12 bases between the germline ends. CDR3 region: CASSLYDASGYTF. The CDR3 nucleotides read TGTGCCAGCAGCTTGTACGATGCCAGCGGCTACACCTTC.

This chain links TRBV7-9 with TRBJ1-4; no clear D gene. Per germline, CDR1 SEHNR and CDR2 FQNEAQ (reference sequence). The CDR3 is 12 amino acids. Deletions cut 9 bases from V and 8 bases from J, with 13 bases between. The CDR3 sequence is CARPRAYEKLFF. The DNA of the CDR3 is TGTGCCAGACCCCGGGCCTACGAAAAACTGTTTTTT.

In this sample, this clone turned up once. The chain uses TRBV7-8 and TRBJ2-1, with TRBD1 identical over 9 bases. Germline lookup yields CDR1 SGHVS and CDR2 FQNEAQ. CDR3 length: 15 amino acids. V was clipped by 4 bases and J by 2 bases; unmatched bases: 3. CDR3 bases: TGTGCCAGCAGCTCAACAGGGGGCCCCTACAATGAGCAGTTCTTC. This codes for CASSSTGGPYNEQFF.

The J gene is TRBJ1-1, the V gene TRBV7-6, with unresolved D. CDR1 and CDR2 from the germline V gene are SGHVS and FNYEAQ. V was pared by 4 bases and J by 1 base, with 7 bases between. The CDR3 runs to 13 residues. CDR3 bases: TGTGCCAGCAGCTCCGGGCCGAACACTGAAGCTTTCTTT. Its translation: CASSSGPNTEAFF.

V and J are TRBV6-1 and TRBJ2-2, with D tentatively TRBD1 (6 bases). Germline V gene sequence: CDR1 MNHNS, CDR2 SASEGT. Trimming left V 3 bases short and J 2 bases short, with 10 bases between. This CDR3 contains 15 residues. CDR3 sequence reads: CASSDTGRNTGELFF. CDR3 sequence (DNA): TGTGCCAGCAGTGACACAGGGCGCAACACCGGGGAGCTGTTTTTT.

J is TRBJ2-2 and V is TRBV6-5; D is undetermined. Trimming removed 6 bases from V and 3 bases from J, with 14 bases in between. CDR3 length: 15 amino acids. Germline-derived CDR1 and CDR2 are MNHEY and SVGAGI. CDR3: CASRNGMAYTGELFF. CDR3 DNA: TGTGCCAGCAGGAATGGGATGGCTTACACCGGGGAGCTGTTTTTT.

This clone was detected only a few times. Here the CDR3 reads CSVTTVPAEKLFF. CDR3 bases: TGCAGCGTTACCACCGTGCCCGCTGAAAAACTGTTTTTT. This chain connects TRBV29-1 to TRBJ1-4, with no clear D. V dropped 5 bases and J dropped 7 bases, with 14 bases sitting between them. Germline-derived CDR1 and CDR2 are SQVTM and ANQGSEA. The CDR3 totals 13 residues.